The next 22 T cell receptor beta chains were all read from a single sample in a study of patients and donors after allogeneic stem cell transplantation. TCRdb ran MiXCR on the RT-PCR reads and lists one entry per CDR3 protein. The sample has under 200,000 distinct CDR3 sequences, 24% seen once. The source material was blood, either unsorted or a sorted T cell fraction (not recorded which). The receptor source for this set is a human donor who was either an allogeneic HSCT recipient or a stem cell or donor lymphocyte infusion donor (not recorded which). It is not recorded whose cells these are; they may come from a transplant donor.

The rearrangement joins TRBV11-2 to TRBJ2-5; D is possibly TRBD1 or TRBD2 (6 bases each). V lost 8 bases and J 2 bases, leaving 12 bases between the germline ends. Germline CDR1 and CDR2: SGHAT and FQNNGV. This CDR3 region has 13 residues. The CDR3 protein is CASAPGAQETQYF. The CDR3 DNA follows: TGTGCCAGCGCCCCGGGGGCACAAGAGACCCAGTACTTC.

The rearrangement joins TRBV5-1 to TRBJ1-3; no clear D gene. Germline values: CDR1 SGHRS, CDR2 YFSETQ. V lost 4 bases and J 4 bases, leaving 9 bases between the germline ends. This CDR3 is built from 13 residues. The CDR3 sequence is CASSPGVGNTIYF. The CDR3, as DNA: TGCGCCAGCAGCCCAGGAGTAGGAAACACCATATATTTT. The full variable domain, rest sourced from reference TRBV5-1 and TRBJ1-3, is KAGVTQTPRYLIKTRGQQVTLSCSPISGHRSVSWYQQTPGQGLQFLFEYFSETQRNKGNFPGRFSGRQFSNSRSEMNVSTLELGDSALYLCASSPGVGNTIYFGEGSWLTVV.

The chain links TRBV29-1 to TRBJ2-2; tentatively, D is TRBD1 (7 bases). Germline values: CDR1 SQVTM, CDR2 ANQGSEA. The CDR3 loop spans 13 amino acids. Deletions cut 6 bases from V and 3 bases from J, with 11 bases between. The CDR3 spells CSVTGEDTGELFF. Here the CDR3 DNA reads TGCAGCGTAACAGGGGAGGACACCGGGGAGCTGTTTTTT.

This clonotype was detected a few times. This chain uses TRBV20-1 with TRBJ2-1; TRBD2 matches 14 bases. The CDR3 is made up of 15 amino acids. With V trimmed by 4 bases and J by 8 bases, 7 bases remained unmatched. Germline lookup yields CDR1 DFQATT and CDR2 SNEGSKA (reference sequence). CDR3 region: CSATLGLAGVDEQFF. CDR3 nucleotide sequence: TGCAGTGCTACCCTGGGACTAGCGGGAGTCGATGAGCAGTTCTTC.

The sample holds a few counts of this clonotype. The chain links TRBV5-1 to TRBJ2-4; D not certain. This CDR3 has 14 residues. CDR1 is SGHRS, CDR2 YFSETQ, per germline. V was pared by 1 base and J by 0 bases, with 5 bases between. CDR3 loop: CASSLTEAKNIQYF. For the CDR3, the DNA is TGCGCCAGCAGCTTGACAGAAGCCAAAAACATTCAGTACTTC.

This clonotype showed up just a few times. The genes are TRBV12-3 or TRBV12-4 and TRBJ2-2; D possibly corresponds to TRBD2 (5 bases). The CDR3 has 14 residues. The V end lost 5 bases, the J end lost 5 bases, and 12 bases lay between the germline ends. In nucleotides, the CDR3 is TGTGCCAGCAGTCAGAGAACTAGTACCGGGGAGCTGTTTTTT. It is translated as CASSQRTSTGELFF.

The genes are TRBV6-6 and TRBJ1-2; D might be TRBD1 (5 bases). This CDR3 region has 15 residues. V was pared by 0 bases and J by 10 bases, with 18 bases between. From germline, CDR1 is MNHNY and CDR2 SVGAGI (reference sequence). CDR3 loop: CASSYSGTLLVDYTF. CDR3 sequence (DNA): TGTGCCAGCAGTTACTCGGGGACCTTACTAGTGGACTACACCTTC.

The CDR3 bases are TGTGCCAGCACAGGGAACGTAGACACTGAAGCTTTCTTT. Translation: CASTGNVDTEAFF. This chain links TRBV9 with TRBJ1-1; D is possibly TRBD1 (5 bases). The CDR3 totals 13 residues. V shed 6 bases and J shed 3 bases, with 12 bases lying between them. The V gene's germline CDR1 is SGDLS and CDR2 YYNGEE.

This clonotype showed up just a few times. V usage is TRBV20-1 and J usage is TRBJ2-4, with D unresolved. The CDR3 is made up of 14 amino acids. Trimming removed 4 bases at V and 2 bases at J, with 12 bases between. Germline V lookup: CDR1 DFQATT, CDR2 SNEGSKA (reference sequence). This CDR3 reads CSATSVGTKNIQYF. The CDR3, as DNA: TGCAGTGCTACCTCAGTGGGTACCAAAAACATTCAGTACTTC.

There are a few counts of this clonotype. The rearrangement uses TRBV6-5 and TRBJ1-5, with TRBD1 as a possible D gene (5 bases). This CDR3 spans 16 amino acids. Germline V lookup: CDR1 MNHEY, CDR2 SVGAGI. V dropped 2 bases and J dropped 7 bases, with 18 bases sitting between them. CDR3 amino acids: CASSYGRVRVGQPQHF. Written as DNA, the CDR3 is TGTGCCAGCAGTTACGGGAGAGTCAGGGTCGGGCAGCCCCAGCATTTT.

The V call is TRBV3-1, the J call TRBJ1-1, with D perhaps TRBD1 (5 bases). The V and J ends lost 4 bases and 2 bases respectively, with 11 bases between them. CDR3 size: 14 residues. Per the germline V gene, CDR1 is LGHDT and CDR2 is YNNKEL (reference sequence). The CDR3 nucleotides read TGTGCCAGCAGCCTTAGGGGAATTAACACTGAAGCTTTCTTT. It is translated as CASSLRGINTEAFF.

This clonotype was detected a few times. The chain links TRBV5-1 to TRBJ1-1; possible D gene TRBD1, 6 bases. Trimming took 2 bases from V and 2 from J, leaving 16 bases between them. This CDR3 is built from 16 residues. The germline gives CDR1 SGHRS, CDR2 YFSETQ. The CDR3 DNA reads as TGCGCCAGCAGCTTCTCGATTGGACAGAACAACACTGAAGCTTTCTTT. This encodes CASSFSIGQNNTEAFF.

This clonotype was seen more than once but under ten times. V and J are TRBV12-3 or TRBV12-4 and TRBJ2-1; TRBD2 aligns across 8 bases. V lost 3 bases, J lost 5 bases, and 6 bases stayed unmatched. This CDR3 spans 15 amino acids. CDR3 DNA sequence: TGTGCCAGCAGTTTTAGCGGGAAGACACACAATGAGCAGTTCTTC. This gives the protein CASSFSGKTHNEQFF.

This clonotype was picked up a small number of times. The chain links TRBV5-1 to TRBJ2-2, with D perhaps given as TRBD1 or TRBD2 (6 bases each). The ends were cut back, 0 bases at V and 5 bases at J, with 11 bases in the middle. CDR3 length: 15 residues. Germline V CDR1 and CDR2: SGHRS, YFSETQ. The CDR3 DNA sequence: TGCGCCAGCAGCTTGGACGGGGGCCGTACCGGGGAGCTGTTTTTT. Encoded protein: CASSLDGGRTGELFF.

The chain combines TRBV12-3 or TRBV12-4 with TRBJ1-2; 8 bases are a match to TRBD1. V trimming: 6 bases; J trimming: 4 bases; junction bases outside the gene matches: 16. This CDR3 contains 17 residues. The CDR3 loop reads CASSPSAGGLLGYGYTF. CDR3 bases: TGTGCCAGCAGCCCCTCGGCAGGGGGCCTGTTAGGCTATGGCTACACCTTC.

The chain employs TRBV29-1 and TRBJ2-7, with TRBD2 matching 11 bases. Germline V lookup: CDR1 SQVTM, CDR2 ANQGSEA. This CDR3 region has 12 residues. V dropped 7 bases and J dropped 7; count of bases not matched to a gene: 6. The CDR3 region has the DNA TGCAGCGCTGTAGCGGGAGGGCAGGAGCAGTACTTC. Residues: CSAVAGGQEQYF.

This sequence joins TRBV12-3 or TRBV12-4 and TRBJ2-5; 7 bases fit TRBD1. V lost 5 bases and J lost 7; bases outside the gene matches: 7. This CDR3 has 13 residues. The CDR3 loop reads CASSRQGPRTQYF. The CDR3 coding sequence is TGTGCCAGCAGTCGACAGGGCCCCCGGACCCAGTACTTC.

This clonotype has at least ten counts. The chain combines TRBV5-1 with TRBJ1-5; maybe TRBD1 (6 bases). This CDR3 has 13 amino acids. Trimming removed 7 bases from V and 5 bases from J, with 13 bases in between. CDR1 and CDR2 (germline): SGHRS, YFSETQ. CDR3 nucleotides: TGCGCCAGCCCCCTGGACAGCCATCAGCCCCAGCATTTT. Translation gives CASPLDSHQPQHF. The variable domain in full, completed from reference TRBV5-1 and TRBJ1-5, reads KAGVTQTPRYLIKTRGQQVTLSCSPISGHRSVSWYQQTPGQGLQFLFEYFSETQRNKGNFPGRFSGRQFSNSRSEMNVSTLELGDSALYLCASPLDSHQPQHFGDGTRLSIL.

This clonotype was detected ten times or more. The gene calls are TRBV25-1 and TRBJ1-2, with a weak D call TRBD1 (5 bases). The CDR3 runs 14 residues. Trimming left V 4 bases short and J 1 base short, with 10 bases between. Germline V CDR1 and CDR2: MGHDK, SYGVNS. Here the CDR3 DNA reads TGTGCCAGCAGTGGTGGGACGCATAACTATGGCTACACCTTC. Translated, it gives CASSGGTHNYGYTF.

V and J are TRBV9 and TRBJ1-1; D not resolved. V was cut by 2 bases and J by 2 bases, with 13 bases left in between. CDR1 SGDLS and CDR2 YYNGEE come from the germline V gene. The CDR3 spans 15 residues. The CDR3 bases are TGTGCCAGCAGCGTTACACCAGAGGATAACACTGAAGCTTTCTTT. It encodes CASSVTPEDNTEAFF. Based on the CDR3 plus reference TRBV9 and TRBJ1-1, the full variable domain is DSGVTQTPKHLITATGQRVTLRCSPRSGDLSVYWYQQSLDQGLQFLIQYYNGEERAKGNILERFSAQQFPDLHSELNLSSLELGDSALYFCASSVTPEDNTEAFFGQGTRLTVV.

This clonotype was seen more than once but under ten times. The rearrangement links TRBV6-4 to TRBJ1-5; 7 bases agree with TRBD1. The J segment lost 5 bases and the V segment lost 5 bases, leaving 12 bases of the junction unmatched. Germline CDR1 is MRHNA and CDR2 is SNTAGT. The CDR3 is 16 amino acids. The DNA of the CDR3 is TGTGCCAGCAGTAGCCTTACAGGGGCATTCGATCAGCCCCAGCATTTT. Translated, it gives CASSSLTGAFDQPQHF.

The chain couples TRBV4-3 to TRBJ2-7; TRBD2 matches 7 bases. The length of the CDR3 is 16 residues. The J segment lost 3 bases and the V segment lost 0 bases, leaving 8 bases of the junction unmatched. The germline gives CDR1 LGHNA, CDR2 YSLEER. This CDR3 is CASSQDRGLSYYEQYF. The CDR3 region has the DNA TGCGCCAGCAGCCAAGATAGGGGACTAAGCTACTACGAGCAGTACTTC.